Given below is one T cell receptor beta chain in context. Its antigen remains unknown. Repeated repertoire sampling spanned the course of chemoradiotherapy. The data were obtained in a study of chemoradiotherapy in HPV16-positive cancers. Study-wide results and limits: Candidate HPV-specific clones and E7-related TCR motifs grew in tumor during treatment.

Data came from immunoSEQ multiplex PCR; TCRdb stores just in-frame clones and leaves some out. The repertoire holds about 11,000 clones, with approximately 90% as singletons. Per the germline V gene, CDR1 is SGHAT and CDR2 is FQNNGV. V lost 4 bases and J lost 5; bases outside the gene matches: 8. The CDR3 is made up of 15 amino acids. The sequence derives from a human donor with HPV-associated anogenital cancer. The sequences come from blood, collected from a patient who underwent chemoradiotherapy. The gene calls are TRBV11-2 and TRBJ2-5; 9 positions match TRBD2. The CDR3, as DNA: TGTGCCAGCAGCTCGACAGCGGGGGGTTATGAGACCCAGTACTTC. This gives the protein CASSSTAGGYETQYF.